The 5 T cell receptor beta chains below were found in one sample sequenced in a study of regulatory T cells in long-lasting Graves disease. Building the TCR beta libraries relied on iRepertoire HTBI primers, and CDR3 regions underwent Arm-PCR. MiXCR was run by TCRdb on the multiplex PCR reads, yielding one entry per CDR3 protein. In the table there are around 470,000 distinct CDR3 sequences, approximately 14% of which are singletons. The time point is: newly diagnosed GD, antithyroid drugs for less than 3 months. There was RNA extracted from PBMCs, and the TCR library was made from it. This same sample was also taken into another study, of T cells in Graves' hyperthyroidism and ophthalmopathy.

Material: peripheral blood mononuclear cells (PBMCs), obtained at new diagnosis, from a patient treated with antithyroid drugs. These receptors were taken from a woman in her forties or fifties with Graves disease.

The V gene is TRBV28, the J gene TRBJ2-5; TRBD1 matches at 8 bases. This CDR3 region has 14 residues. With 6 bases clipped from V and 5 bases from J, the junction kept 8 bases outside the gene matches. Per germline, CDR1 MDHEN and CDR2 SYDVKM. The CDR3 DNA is TGTGCCAGCAGAAGGACAGGGTATGAGGAGACCCAGTACTTC. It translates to CASRRTGYEETQYF.

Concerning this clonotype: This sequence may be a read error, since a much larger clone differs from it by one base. The CDR3 DNA reads as TGTGCCTGGGCAGGGACAGGGAATCAGCCCCAGCATTTT. It is translated as CAWAGTGNQPQHF. This sequence joins TRBV30 and TRBJ1-5; TRBD1 matches at 9 bases. The CDR3 has 13 amino acids. Germline CDR1 and CDR2: GTSNPN and SVGIG (reference sequence). The J segment lost 4 bases and the V segment lost 5 bases, leaving 3 bases of the junction unmatched.

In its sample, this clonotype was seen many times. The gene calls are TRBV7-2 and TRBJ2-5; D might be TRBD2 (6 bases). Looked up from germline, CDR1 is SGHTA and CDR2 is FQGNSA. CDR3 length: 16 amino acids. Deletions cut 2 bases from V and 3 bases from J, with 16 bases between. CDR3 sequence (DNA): TGTGCCAGCAGCTTAAGTTCGGGGGTTGGTGAAGAGACCCAGTACTTC. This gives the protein CASSLSSGVGEETQYF.

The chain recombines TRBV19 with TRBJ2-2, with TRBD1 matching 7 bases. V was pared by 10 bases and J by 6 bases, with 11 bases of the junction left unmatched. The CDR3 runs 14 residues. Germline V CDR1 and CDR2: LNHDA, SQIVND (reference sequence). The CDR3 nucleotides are TGTGCCACCCGCCGGGACAGTGGCTCCGGGGAGCTGTTTTTT. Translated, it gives CATRRDSGSGELFF.

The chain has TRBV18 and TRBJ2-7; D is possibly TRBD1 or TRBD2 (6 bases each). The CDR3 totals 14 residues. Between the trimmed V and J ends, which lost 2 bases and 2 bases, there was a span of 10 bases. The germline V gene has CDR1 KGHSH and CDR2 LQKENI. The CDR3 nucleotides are TGTGCCAGCTCACCAAGGGGGGAGACCTACGAGCAGTACTTC. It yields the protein CASSPRGETYEQYF.